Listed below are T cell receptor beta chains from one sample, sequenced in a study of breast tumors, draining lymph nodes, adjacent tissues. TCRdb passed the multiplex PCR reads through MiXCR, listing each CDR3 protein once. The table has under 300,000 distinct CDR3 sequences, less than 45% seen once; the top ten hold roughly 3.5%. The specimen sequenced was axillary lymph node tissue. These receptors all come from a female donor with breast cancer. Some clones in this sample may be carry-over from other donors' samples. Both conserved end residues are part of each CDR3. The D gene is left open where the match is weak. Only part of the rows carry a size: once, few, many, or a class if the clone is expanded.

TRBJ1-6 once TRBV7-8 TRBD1 TGTGCCAGCAGCTTAGGGAGCAGGGGGTATAATTCACCCCTCCACTTT CASSLGSRGYNSPLHF
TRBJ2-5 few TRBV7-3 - TGTGCCAGCAGCTTAAACGTGGGACCCCAAGAGACCCAGCACTTC CASSLNVGPQETQHF
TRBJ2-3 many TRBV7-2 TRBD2 TGTGCCAGCAACGAGATGGGGCTAGCGGGAGGTGTGGGTACGCAGTATTTT CASNEMGLAGGVGTQYF
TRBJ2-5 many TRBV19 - TGTGCCAGTAGTGGAGGGGGGGAGACCCAGTACTTC CASSGGGETQYF
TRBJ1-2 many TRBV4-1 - TGCGCCAGCAGCCCCGGCGCGGGGGGAAAAGCCTATGGCTACACCTTC CASSPGAGGKAYGYTF
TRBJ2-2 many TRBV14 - TGTGCCAGCAGCCAAGAAGACTTCGGGGAGCTGTTTTTT CASSQEDFGELFF
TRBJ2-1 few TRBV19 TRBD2 TGTGCCAGTAGGAACCGGGGGGGGAGCTCCTACAATGAGCAGTTCTTC CASRNRGGSSYNEQFF
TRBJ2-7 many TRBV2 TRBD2 TGTGCAACGGGGAGGGAGGCCCTTTCCTACGAGCAGTACTTC CATGREALSYEQYF
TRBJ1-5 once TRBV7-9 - TGTGCCAGCAGCATTTTCTCGGGCAATCGGCCCCAGCATTTT CASSIFSGNRPQHF
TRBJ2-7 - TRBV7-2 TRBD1 TGTGCCAGCAGCAAGGCCGGGACAGACGCCTACGAGCAGTACTTC CASSKAGTDAYEQYF
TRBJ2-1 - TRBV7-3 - TGTGCCAGCAGCCCCATGTCCGTAGGCAATGAGCAGTTCTTC CASSPMSVGNEQFF
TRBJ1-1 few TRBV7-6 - TGTGCCAGCAGCTTGGGGGGAGGTTCAATGAACACTGAAGCTTTCTTT CASSLGGGSMNTEAFF
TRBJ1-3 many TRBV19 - TGTGCCAGTAAACCCCAGGCCATCTCTGGAAACACCATATATTTT CASKPQAISGNTIYF
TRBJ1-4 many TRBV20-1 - TGCAGTGCTAGGAGGGGCCGGGGGGAAAAACTGTTTTTT CSARRGRGEKLFF
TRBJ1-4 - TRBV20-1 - TGCAGTGCTAGATCTCCGGGCGCCGGAGAAAAACTGTTTTTT CSARSPGAGEKLFF
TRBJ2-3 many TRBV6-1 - TGTGCCAGCAGTGAAGTCCGACTAAATACGCAGTATTTT CASSEVRLNTQYF
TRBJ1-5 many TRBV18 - TGTGCCAGCTCCTCGCAGGGAGGCAATCAGCCCCAGCATTTT CASSSQGGNQPQHF
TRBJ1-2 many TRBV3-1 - TGTGCCAGCAGCCAAGATCGAAGCAAAGATGGCTACACCTTC CASSQDRSKDGYTF
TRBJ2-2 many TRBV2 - TGTGCCAGCAGTGAGGCTAGCCGCACCGGGGAGCTGTTTTTT CASSEASRTGELFF
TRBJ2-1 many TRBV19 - TGTGCCAGTAGTCGGGACACCCTCTACAATGAGCAGTTCTTC CASSRDTLYNEQFF
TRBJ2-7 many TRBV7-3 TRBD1 TGTGCCAGCAGCTTAGCCCGGGGACAGGAGAGCGAGCAGTACTTC CASSLARGQESEQYF
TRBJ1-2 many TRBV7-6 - TGTGCCAGCAGCTTAAACATCCAGACTCACGATGGCTACACCTTC CASSLNIQTHDGYTF
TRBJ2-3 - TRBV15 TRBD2 TGTGCCACCAGCAGCGGGGGGGCAGATACGCAGTATTTT CATSSGGADTQYF
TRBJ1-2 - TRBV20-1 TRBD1 TGCAGTGCTAGGGGGACAGGGGCAAATGGCTACACCTTC CSARGTGANGYTF
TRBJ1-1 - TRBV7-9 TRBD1 TGTGCCAGCAGCAGACAGGGTAAAGCTTTCTTT CASSRQGKAFF
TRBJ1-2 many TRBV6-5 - TGTGCCAGCAGTTACACCGGGGTCGGCTACACCTTC CASSYTGVGYTF
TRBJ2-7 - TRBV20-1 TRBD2 TGCAGTGCGAGGGGAGGGGACCTCTCCTACGAGCAGTACTTC CSARGGDLSYEQYF